These 3 T cell receptor beta chains were all obtained from the same sample, sequenced in a study of a mutant IDH1 vaccine in newly diagnosed glioma. This sample's time point: week 5, during vaccination. Vaccination used 300 ug of mutant IDH1 20-mer peptide per dose, with topical imiquimod. What these receptors recognize is not known. Sequencing was performed with immunoSEQ multiplex PCR; in TCRdb, only in-frame clones are kept and a portion is missing. The data contain around 52,000 clones, 80% to 90% of them singletons. This specimen was PBMCs, taken from a glioma patient whose treatment included an IDH1 peptide vaccine. Receptors originate from a woman aged 40-49 years with glioma.

As DNA, the CDR3 is TGTGCCAGCCGGGGCAGACGAACTAATGAAAAACTGTTTTTT. Its protein product is CASRGRRTNEKLFF. J is TRBJ1-4 and V is TRBV2; possible D gene TRBD1, 5 bases. Germline CDR1 SNHLY, CDR2 FYNNEI. V lost 8 bases, J lost 1 base, and 11 bases lay in between. CDR3 size: 14 residues.

This clone appeared a single time. The J gene is TRBJ1-2, the V gene TRBV4-3, with D uncertain. The CDR3 spans 15 residues. Germline assignment: CDR1 LGHNA and CDR2 YSLEER. V was trimmed by 4 bases and J by 0 bases, leaving 12 bases between them. The CDR3 DNA follows: TGCGCCAGCAGCCTCCGGGCTGGTACTAACTATGGCTACACCTTC. Protein sequence: CASSLRAGTNYGYTF.

The rearrangement links TRBV11-2 to TRBJ2-2; a weak D match, TRBD1 (6 bases). Trimming stripped 1 base from V and 1 base from J, with 13 bases between. The CDR3 has 17 residues. Germline V gene lookup returns CDR1 SGHAT and CDR2 FQNNGV. The CDR3: CASSLGPGTRNTGELFF. In DNA form, the CDR3 reads TGTGCCAGCAGCTTAGGACCCGGGACAAGGAACACCGGGGAGCTGTTTTTT. Full variable domain (outside the CDR3, taken from reference TRBV11-2 and TRBJ2-2): EAGVAQSPRYKIIEKRQSVAFWCNPISGHATLYWYQQILGQGPKLLIQFQNNGVVDDSQLPKDRFSAERLKGVDSTLKIQPAKLEDSAVYLCASSLGPGTRNTGELFFGEGSRLTVL.